Listed below are T cell receptor beta chains from one sample, sequenced in a study of identifying expanded T cells in peripheral blood. The data were produced by immunoSEQ multiplex PCR, yet TCRdb's version contains in-frame clones alone and is incomplete. The sample consists of some 100,000 clones, 88% of them appearing once. Sequenced: blood. Receptors originate from a person aged 18 to 75 in good health. CDR3s include the opening cysteine and the closing phenylalanine or tryptophan. A D gene is named only where the DNA matches it firmly. A row's size may be missing; if present it is once, few, many or a size class.

CDR3	DNA	J	length	V	D	size
CAWSTGGPLYGYTF	TGTGCCTGGAGCACGGGAGGGCCCCTCTATGGCTACACCTTC	TRBJ1-2	14	TRBV30	.	.
CASQGSGETQYF	TGTGCCAGTCAGGGGTCGGGAGAGACCCAGTACTTC	TRBJ2-5	12	TRBV25-1	.	.
CASSFQGLAGGQPKNIQYF	TGTGCCAGCAGCTTTCAGGGACTAGCGGGGGGTCAGCCCAAAAACATTCAGTACTTC	TRBJ2-4	19	TRBV4-2	TRBD2	few
CASTSGSGGEVEAFF	TGCGCCAGCACTTCGGGGTCAGGGGGCGAGGTTGAAGCTTTCTTT	TRBJ1-1	15	TRBV5-1	TRBD1	.
CASTDRGWTEAFF	TGTGCCAGTACTGACAGGGGTTGGACTGAAGCTTTCTTT	TRBJ1-1	13	TRBV19	TRBD1	.
CASSRGTSVAKNIQYF	TGTGCCAGCAGCCGAGGGACTAGCGTCGCCAAAAACATTCAGTACTTC	TRBJ2-4	16	TRBV6-6	TRBD2	.
CASSLGDGAGAGTGELFF	TGTGCCAGCAGCTTAGGGGATGGGGCGGGAGCGGGCACCGGGGAGCTGTTTTTT	TRBJ2-2	18	TRBV11-2	TRBD2	.
CASSQDRGGTGELFF	TGCGCCAGCAGCCAGGACAGGGGAGGCACCGGGGAGCTGTTTTTT	TRBJ2-2	15	TRBV5-1	TRBD1	once
CASSLARPNEKLFF	TGTGCCAGCAGTTTAGCAAGGCCTAATGAAAAACTGTTTTTT	TRBJ1-4	14	TRBV6-5	.	.
CAWSAREGQPQHF	TGTGCCTGGAGTGCTAGGGAAGGTCAGCCCCAGCATTTT	TRBJ1-5	13	TRBV30	.	.
CASSVAGTGSTYEQYF	TGTGCCAGCAGCGTAGCTGGGACAGGTTCCACCTACGAGCAGTACTTC	TRBJ2-7	16	TRBV9	TRBD1	.
CASSLADTEAFF	TGCGCCAGCAGCTTGGCAGACACTGAAGCTTTCTTT	TRBJ1-1	12	TRBV5-1	.	few
CAISATSGRPSPYTQYF	TGTGCCATCAGTGCGACTAGCGGGAGGCCCTCACCATATACGCAGTATTTT	TRBJ2-3	17	TRBV10-3	TRBD2	.
CASSEAGGPSGEQFF	TGTGCCAGCAGTGAAGCGGGAGGGCCCTCGGGTGAGCAGTTCTTC	TRBJ2-1	15	TRBV6-1	TRBD2	.
CASTEQRFYEQYF	TGTGCCAGCACCGAGCAACGGTTCTACGAGCAGTACTTC	TRBJ2-7	13	TRBV6-6	.	once
CASSLNSRSWIGYTF	TGTGCCAGCAGCTTAAACTCGCGGTCCTGGATCGGCTACACCTTC	TRBJ1-2	15	TRBV5-8	.	.
CASSQDRGTFVRGYTF	TGTGCCAGCAGCCAGGACCGTGGGACTTTTGTACGCGGCTACACCTTC	TRBJ1-2	16	TRBV28	.	.
CASTDPLAGLGETQYF	TGCGCCAGCACCGATCCCCTAGCGGGGCTAGGGGAGACCCAGTACTTC	TRBJ2-5	16	TRBV5-1	TRBD2	.
CASSKLGGQRGYEQYF	TGCGCCAGCAGCAAATTAGGAGGACAGAGGGGCTACGAGCAGTACTTC	TRBJ2-7	16	TRBV4-1	.	.
CASSLGGENEKLFF	TGTGCCAGCAGTTTAGGGGGAGAAAATGAAAAACTGTTTTTT	TRBJ1-4	14	TRBV28	.	.
CASSLTTLAGGPSSYNEQFF	TGTGCCAGCAGCCTCACGACTCTAGCGGGAGGGCCCTCATCCTACAATGAGCAGTTCTTC	TRBJ2-1	20	TRBV2	TRBD2	.
CASSQDGVPNYEQYF	TGCGCCAGCAGCCAAGACGGCGTCCCCAACTACGAGCAGTACTTC	TRBJ2-7	15	TRBV4-1	.	.
CASSSKTSKNEQFF	TGTGCCAGCTCCTCAAAGACTAGCAAGAATGAGCAGTTCTTC	TRBJ2-1	14	TRBV27	TRBD2	.
CASSMTGGDSGNTIYF	TGTGCCAGTAGCATGACAGGCGGGGACTCTGGAAACACCATATATTTT	TRBJ1-3	16	TRBV19	.	.
CASSLTGLGEQFF	TGTGCCAGCAGCCTAACAGGGCTCGGTGAGCAGTTCTTC	TRBJ2-1	13	TRBV6-4	.	.
CASSFDRNEQFF	TGTGCCAGCAGTTTCGACAGAAATGAGCAGTTCTTC	TRBJ2-1	12	TRBV2	.	.
CASTPSGDLGDTQYF	TGTGCCAGCACCCCTTCGGGGGATCTTGGAGATACGCAGTATTTT	TRBJ2-3	15	TRBV6-5	.	once
CSVAPAESIYEQYF	TGCAGCGTTGCTCCAGCGGAGAGCATCTACGAGCAGTACTTC	TRBJ2-7	14	TRBV29-1	.	.